The clone carrying this TCR beta chain was seen only a few times. Antigen specificity is unknown. The second PCR ran 7 to 11 cycles with a sample-barcoded 5' primer and J-beta primers. TCRdb passed the 5' RACE reads through MiXCR, listing each CDR3 protein once. This table holds about 1.7 million distinct CDR3 sequences, 28% found once. CDR3 length: 14 amino acids. The germline V and J ends were trimmed by 1 base and 3 bases, with 9 bases remaining between them. Germline values: CDR1 KGHSH, CDR2 LQKENI. For every donor, a draw yielded around 10 milliliters of peripheral blood. The entry originates in a study of blood T cells in healthy people across ages. Study results and limitations: A strong correlation was seen between TCR beta diversity and naive T cell percentage. The donors' CMV status was not determined, possibly confounding changes in expanded clonotypes.

This TCR came from a woman aged 25 to 39 in good health. The chain couples TRBV18 to TRBJ1-2; possible D gene TRBD1, 5 bases. Source material: blood. CDR3 DNA sequence: TGTGCCAGCTCACCACGACTACAGGACTATGGCTACACCTTC. It codes for CASSPRLQDYGYTF.